This TCR beta chain was identified during a study of cytomegalovirus exposure and HLA in healthy donors (dated by TCRdb to 2015 to 2018). A note on the overall study: According to an earlier analysis of 587 of the donors, 200 million or so T cells yielded over 90 million unique TCR beta sequences and about 300 Gb of sequence data. A separate validation cohort of roughly 130 different subjects was used in addition to the roughly 700-subject first cohort. Typing coverage differed by locus: A, B, C, DRB1 and DQB1 were typed in about 620-640 donors, DQA1 in roughly 500, DPA1 in 600 to 610, and DPB1 in roughly 450. The later analysis used no new phenotypic data to find candidate immune exposures, relying instead on TCR beta sequences and their occurrence across donors. To decide whether each TCR beta V gene segment behaved as functional or pseudogenic, an earlier analysis of some 570 of the donors relied on high-throughput TCR beta sequencing. The study aimed to test whether signatures of past pathogen exposure could be identified by cataloging public T cell receptors. To predict cytomegalovirus infection status, the study combined high-throughput TCR immunosequencing, statistical association of individual TCRs with disease status, and machine learning. A later genetic analysis took genome-wide SNP genotypes for about 65% of the roughly 670 donors and used that subset as a discovery cohort. On average, roughly 250,000 unique TCR beta nucleotide sequences were sequenced per donor among more than 350 genotyped donors of the cohort, with roughly 18% of those sequences being non-productive. The study profiled the T cell repertoires of fewer than 850 subjects by immunosequencing and related them to cytomegalovirus serostatus. Alongside the repertoire data, information on donor age, sex, ethnicity and CMV serostatus was compiled. Among the approximately 400 genotyped donors, more than 70% belonged to the genetic ancestry cluster associated with self-reported Caucasian donors. Class I and class II HLA loci were covered by the typing at four-digit resolution. To study patterns of TCR occurrence, a later analysis re-analyzed previously published TCR beta repertoires from 666 donors and added high-resolution HLA genotyping. Every discovery cohort repertoire had been produced on one sequencing platform. An early release covering roughly 640 HLA-typed donors comprised approximately 290 gigabases of sequencing data and 85 million to 100 million unique TCR sequences. Roughly 5 DR-DQ haplotypes were handled as single units for association and clustering because linkage in the cohort was strong.

CDR1 SGDLS and CDR2 YYNGEE are derived from the germline V gene. Reading from cysteine to phenylalanine, the CDR3 counts 15 amino acids. Only CDR3 DNA is held: 45 bases, read in frame from base 1. V is reduced by 3 bases and J by 4 bases, leaving a spacing of 16 bases between them. The method was the immunoSEQ multiplex PCR assay. For the multiplex PCR, a mixture combining 60 forward primers for TCR Vbeta segments and 13 reverse primers for TCR Jbeta segments was used. Amplification of the CDR3 region of rearranged TCR beta genes was performed with a multiplex PCR assay on genomic DNA. The Illumina HiSeq System was used to sequence the amplified TCR beta libraries as 87-base-pair reads. In the original analysis: A later analysis counted approximately 74 million unique TCR beta chains across the 650 to 800 repertoires, and some 11 million of these chains were shared by at least two donors. To remove PCR and sequencing errors, raw reads were error-corrected and collapsed into unique sequences using a nearest-neighbor algorithm that merged closely related sequences. To assign V, D and J gene segments, CDR3 sequences were aligned to IMGT reference sequences. For a sequence to be retained, a match of at least six nucleotides was required to both a V gene segment and a J gene segment. A rearrangement was called productive if the CDR3 had no stop codons and remained in frame with V and J, and every other rearrangement was called non-productive. Following IMGT convention, CDR3 was defined as the stretch from the second conserved V-encoded cysteine up to the conserved J-encoded phenylalanine. The earlier analysis of about 640 of the donors excluded any sequence lacking an unambiguous match to a single V gene segment. In an earlier analysis of almost 600 of the donors, a V segment was called functional when productive rearrangements were above 56.7%, and segregating when the standard deviation between donors exceeded 5%. To diagnose cytomegalovirus status from the catalog of TCR beta chain sequences, a statistical classification framework was built. A later analysis assigned V and J genes by comparing TCR nucleotide sequences with IMGT/GENE-DB human TR gene sequences. A later analysis assigned CDR3 sequences and most-parsimonious VDJ recombination scenarios with the TCRdist pipeline. A later analysis defined each TCR beta chain by its CDR3 amino acid sequence plus V-gene family, and excluded reads lacking a unique V-gene family. As a way to deal with suspected cross-contamination and a sequencing artifact, a later analysis dropped approximately 570 nucleotide sequences that were highly shared and had low generation probability. A later analysis calculated a clonal expansion index for each public chain from normalized within-repertoire ranks of inferred template counts. In a later analysis, generation probabilities were computed with a VDJ recombination model fitted to out-of-frame rearrangements, and the resulting probabilities were checked against IGoR. A later analysis scored TCR-TCR, TCR-HLA and TCR-CMV co-occurrence with hypergeometric tests, applying a repertoire-size bias correction to TCR pairs. A later analysis estimated false discovery rates by permuting HLA or CMV assignments 20 times. In a later analysis, co-occurring TCRs were grouped using DBSCAN, and TCRdist sequence similarity was added for clustering within HLA-allele-positive subsets. Co-occurrence clustering excluded repertoires with fewer than 30,000 or more than 120,000 public chains, plus five with anomalous nucleotide sharing. Here the immuneACCESS table is served through TCRdb, limited to in-frame sequences with V and J called. Missing clones are a known gap in these copies; in checked studies unresolved V genes cover under half, and the rest lacks a known reason. V and J calls and clone size are those listed in that table; D and trimming were worked out from the DNA. This sample comprises approximately 140,000 clones, 60% to 80% of them detected only once. Approximately 0.97% of the sample comes from the top ten.

Broader findings and caveats from the paper: HLA typing was unavailable for some donors at each locus, so association tests used only the typed subset. Several of the top co-occurrence clusters appeared to be linked to parvovirus B19, influenza, CMV and Epstein-Barr virus, according to a later analysis. In the study, around 150 TCR beta chains were listed as associated with cytomegalovirus. The authors suggested that the approach could potentially be generalized to other disease states and immunological phenotypes. A later genetic analysis associated a missense DCLRE1C variant with V-gene and J-gene trimming of TCR beta chains, and an independent cohort replicated the association. Only TCR beta chains were sequenced in this cohort, and the absence of alpha or paired-chain data limited detectable features. An earlier analysis of around 540 of the donors showed that most TCR beta V segments appeared in productive rearrangements either about 87% or about 30% of the time, which broadly matched IMGT annotations. In vitro tests confirmed that a few of the cytomegalovirus-associated TCR beta chains recognize cytomegalovirus antigens. Compared with the roughly 710-donor mean, donors in an Asian-associated ancestry cluster had fewer N-insertions in productive TCRs, according to a later genetic analysis. The presence/absence analyses assumed that sequencing depth was roughly uniform across donors, and that assumption may not be true. Most TCR sequences were seen in very few donors, while some public TCRs were found in many individuals. In a later analysis, the rate of TCR association differed among HLA loci, with DRB1 alleles having the most associated TCRs and HLA-C alleles having the fewest. A further reported finding was that TCR beta sequences accurately predicted the HLA-A and HLA-B alleles for most subjects in the first cohort. At a false discovery rate of 0.05, a later analysis linked some 17,000 TCR beta sequences to specific HLA alleles. The classifier was reported to diagnose cytomegalovirus status with high specificity and sensitivity in both the original and validation cohorts. The 87-base-pair reads could not distinguish some IMGT-functional V segments, including TRBV6-2 and TRBV6-3, so those segments were excluded. When HLA alleles, especially DR and DQ, strongly co-occurred, attributing TCR associations to individual alleles was difficult. Because counts were too low, under 20 rarely observed V segments, including chromosome 9 orphons, were left out of the earlier analysis of approximately 500 of the donors. Immune exposure information for the cohort was limited to CMV serostatus. A group of highly shared sequence variants was considered likely to be a technical artifact of the sequencing pipeline. A later analysis found that most CMV-associated TCR beta chains appeared HLA-restricted, with HLA associations seemingly driven largely by CMV exposure. Correlated functional status among segregating V segments might be attributable to linkage disequilibrium, but an unknown experimental factor could not be ruled out. In a later analysis, HLA-associated TCR beta chains were found to be more clonally expanded and to have lower generation probabilities than equally common non-associated chains.

The cohort was made up of approximately 670 healthy bone marrow donors. At the time of sampling, every cohort member was nominally healthy, though immune exposures that went unrecorded were likely present. The donor was CMV seronegative and was included in the group of 352 seronegative cohort members. A peripheral blood sample was collected from each donor, and TCR beta sequencing was performed on peripheral blood mononuclear cells. The Qiagen DNeasy Blood Extraction Kit was used to extract genomic DNA from the blood cell samples. A word on this clone: Its antigen has not been determined. No clone much larger than this one lies a single base away; base qualities are absent.

In this chain, TRBV9 is recombined with TRBJ2-5; a tentative D match to TRBD2 spans 6 bases. Sequenced: PBMCs. The sequence was collected from a man younger than 35 in good health and CMV-seronegative. For the CDR3, the sequence is CASSGLEGYGETQYF. The DNA sequence is as follows: TGTGCCAGCAGCGGACTAGAGGGATACGGAGAGACCCAGTACTTC.